These T cell receptor beta chains were read from a single sample in a study of blood T cell repertoires in COVID-19. The assay was immunoSEQ multiplex PCR, and TCRdb's table has in-frame clones only and misses some. The data show 80,000 to 95,000 clones, roughly three quarters seen once. Sequencing was done on a sample of peripheral blood. These receptors all stem from a woman aged 80 or over with acute or convalescent COVID-19. Each CDR3 is given with its conserved first and last residue. The D gene is left open where the match is weak.

j_gene: TRBJ1-6
v_gene: TRBV9
d_gene: TRBD1
CDR3aa: CASSVAPDRADSPLHF

j_gene: TRBJ1-4
v_gene: TRBV27
d_gene: -
CDR3aa: CASSLSLGGGRQEKLFF

j_gene: TRBJ1-1
v_gene: TRBV9
d_gene: TRBD1
CDR3aa: CASSLGQGSTEAFF

j_gene: TRBJ1-1
v_gene: TRBV2
d_gene: -
CDR3aa: CATERLQGSGTEAFF

j_gene: TRBJ1-5
v_gene: TRBV6-5
d_gene: -
CDR3aa: CASSRRIGGQPQHF

j_gene: TRBJ1-2
v_gene: TRBV3-1/TRBV3-2
d_gene: TRBD1
CDR3aa: CASSRTGQGLGYGYTF

j_gene: TRBJ2-5
v_gene: TRBV29-1
d_gene: TRBD1
CDR3aa: CSVGLGTGGRETQYF

j_gene: TRBJ1-1
v_gene: TRBV10-3
d_gene: -
CDR3aa: CAISEGPLNTEAFF

j_gene: TRBJ1-2
v_gene: TRBV5-1
d_gene: TRBD1
CDR3aa: CASSFAGTGGNEDGYTF

j_gene: TRBJ1-2
v_gene: TRBV7-9
d_gene: -
CDR3aa: CASSLRDFYGYTF

j_gene: TRBJ2-1
v_gene: TRBV4-2
d_gene: TRBD2
CDR3aa: CASSQAGTSGSNEQFF

j_gene: TRBJ2-3
v_gene: TRBV5-1
d_gene: -
CDR3aa: CASSLEWPFTDTQYF

j_gene: TRBJ2-3
v_gene: TRBV30
d_gene: -
CDR3aa: CAWSVRRTALSTDTQYF

j_gene: TRBJ1-1
v_gene: TRBV29-1
d_gene: TRBD1
CDR3aa: CSARQGGSGEAFF

j_gene: TRBJ1-1
v_gene: TRBV6-5
d_gene: TRBD1
CDR3aa: CASRSGGGYTEAFF

j_gene: TRBJ2-3
v_gene: TRBV7-2
d_gene: TRBD1
CDR3aa: CASSLLSGTDQYF

j_gene: TRBJ2-5
v_gene: TRBV10-3
d_gene: -
CDR3aa: CAISESPFQETQYF

j_gene: TRBJ2-7
v_gene: TRBV10-3
d_gene: TRBD1
CDR3aa: CASGQGAYEQYF

j_gene: TRBJ2-1
v_gene: TRBV7-9
d_gene: -
CDR3aa: CASSIVRLNNEQFF

j_gene: TRBJ2-3
v_gene: TRBV10-3
d_gene: -
CDR3aa: CAISERGSITDTQYF

j_gene: TRBJ2-7
v_gene: TRBV5-4
d_gene: TRBD2
CDR3aa: CASSLGGRYEQYF

j_gene: TRBJ2-2
v_gene: TRBV11-2
d_gene: TRBD1
CDR3aa: CASSPYRGRGTGELFF

j_gene: TRBJ1-1
v_gene: TRBV6-5
d_gene: -
CDR3aa: CASSRQTDTEAFF

j_gene: TRBJ2-1
v_gene: TRBV5-4
d_gene: TRBD2
CDR3aa: CASSSKRGAYNEQFF

j_gene: TRBJ2-1
v_gene: TRBV4-2
d_gene: TRBD2
CDR3aa: CASSQEWAGGLDEQFF

j_gene: TRBJ1-2
v_gene: TRBV4-3
d_gene: -
CDR3aa: CASSQGRGLYGYTF

j_gene: TRBJ2-1
v_gene: TRBV7-2
d_gene: -
CDR3aa: CASSLSRGDEQFF

j_gene: TRBJ1-5
v_gene: TRBV30
d_gene: -
CDR3aa: CAWSRGLDQPQHF

j_gene: TRBJ1-1
v_gene: TRBV12-5
d_gene: TRBD1
CDR3aa: CASGLTTGVNTEAFF

j_gene: TRBJ1-2
v_gene: TRBV5-6
d_gene: -
CDR3aa: CASSYRDIYSYGYTF

j_gene: TRBJ1-2
v_gene: TRBV10-3
d_gene: TRBD1
CDR3aa: CAISKPRGQGVGNYGYTF

j_gene: TRBJ1-4
v_gene: TRBV13
d_gene: TRBD1
CDR3aa: CASSKGQTNEKLFF

j_gene: TRBJ1-4
v_gene: TRBV9
d_gene: TRBD1
CDR3aa: CASSVDGTANEKLFF

j_gene: TRBJ2-1
v_gene: TRBV11-2
d_gene: -
CDR3aa: CASSSSYSSSEQFF

j_gene: TRBJ1-5
v_gene: TRBV28
d_gene: TRBD1
CDR3aa: CASRLDRVQPQHF

j_gene: TRBJ2-1
v_gene: TRBV6-5
d_gene: -
CDR3aa: CASRSRNEQFF

j_gene: TRBJ2-7
v_gene: TRBV7-6
d_gene: TRBD1
CDR3aa: CASSLTAGQGRYEQYF

j_gene: TRBJ1-2
v_gene: TRBV27
d_gene: -
CDR3aa: CASSLSLTNYGYTF

j_gene: TRBJ1-1
v_gene: TRBV4-3
d_gene: -
CDR3aa: CASSQMRAGRKNTEAFF

j_gene: TRBJ2-7
v_gene: TRBV5-1
d_gene: -
CDR3aa: CASSPTPEGAYEQYF

j_gene: TRBJ2-3
v_gene: TRBV12-3/TRBV12-4
d_gene: -
CDR3aa: CASSSGPDTQYF

j_gene: TRBJ2-5
v_gene: TRBV6-5
d_gene: TRBD2
CDR3aa: CASSYMTSGRSETQYF

j_gene: TRBJ1-2
v_gene: TRBV6-2/TRBV6-3
d_gene: -
CDR3aa: CASSYQPRGRGGYTF

j_gene: TRBJ1-1
v_gene: TRBV2
d_gene: TRBD1
CDR3aa: CASSEREGGQAFF

j_gene: TRBJ2-5
v_gene: TRBV12-5
d_gene: -
CDR3aa: CASGLLGGETQYF